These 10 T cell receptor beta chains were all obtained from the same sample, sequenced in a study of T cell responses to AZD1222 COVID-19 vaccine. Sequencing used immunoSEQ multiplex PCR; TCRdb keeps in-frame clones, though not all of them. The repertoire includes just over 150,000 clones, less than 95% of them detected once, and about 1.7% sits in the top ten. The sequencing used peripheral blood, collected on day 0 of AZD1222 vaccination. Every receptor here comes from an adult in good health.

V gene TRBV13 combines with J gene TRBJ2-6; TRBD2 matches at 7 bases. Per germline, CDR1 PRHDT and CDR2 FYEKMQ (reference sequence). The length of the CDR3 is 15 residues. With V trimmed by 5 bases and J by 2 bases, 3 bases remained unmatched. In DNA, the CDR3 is TGTGCCAGCAGCCCTGGACTAGCTGGGGCCAACGTCCTGACTTTC. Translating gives CASSPGLAGANVLTF.

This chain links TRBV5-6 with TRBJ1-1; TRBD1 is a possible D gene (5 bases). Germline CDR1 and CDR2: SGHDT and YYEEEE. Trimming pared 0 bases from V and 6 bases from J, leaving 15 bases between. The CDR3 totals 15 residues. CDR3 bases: TGTGCCAGCAGCTTGGGACAGCGCTATGTGTCTGAAGCTTTCTTT. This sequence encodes CASSLGQRYVSEAFF.

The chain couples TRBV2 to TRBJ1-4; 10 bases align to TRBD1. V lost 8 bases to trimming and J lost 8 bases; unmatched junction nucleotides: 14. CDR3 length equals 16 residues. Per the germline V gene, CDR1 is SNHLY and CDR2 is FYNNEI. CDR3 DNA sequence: TGTGCCAGCCGCTTAACCCTCGGGACAGGGGAGGAAAAACTGTTTTTT. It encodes CASRLTLGTGEEKLFF.

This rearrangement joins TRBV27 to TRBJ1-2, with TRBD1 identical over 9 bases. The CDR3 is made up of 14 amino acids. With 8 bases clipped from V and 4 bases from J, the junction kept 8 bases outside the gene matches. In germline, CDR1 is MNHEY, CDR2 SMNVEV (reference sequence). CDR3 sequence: CASLLTGGVYGYTF. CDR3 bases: TGTGCCAGCCTCCTGACAGGGGGGGTCTATGGCTACACCTTC.

The CDR3 region has the DNA TGTGCCAGTATCGCGAAGTCGGGAGAGACCCAGTACTTC. It is translated as CASIAKSGETQYF. The chain uses TRBV7-9 and TRBJ2-5; the D is unclear. CDR3 length equals 13 residues. Germline CDR1 SEHNR, CDR2 FQNEAQ (reference sequence). V was shortened by 9 bases and J by 4 bases, with 15 bases between the two germline ends. The complete variable domain, with remaining parts taken from reference TRBV7-9 and TRBJ2-5, reads DTGVSQNPRHKITKRGQNVTFRCDPISEHNRLYWYRQTLGQGPEFLTYFQNEAQLEKSRLLSDRFSAERPKGSFSTLEIQRTEQGDSAMYLCASIAKSGETQYFGPGTRLLVL.

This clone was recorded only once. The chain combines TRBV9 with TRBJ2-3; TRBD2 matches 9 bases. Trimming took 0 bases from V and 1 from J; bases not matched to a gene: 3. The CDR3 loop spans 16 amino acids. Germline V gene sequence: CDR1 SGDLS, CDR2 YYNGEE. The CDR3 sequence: CASSVGGRAGTDTQYF. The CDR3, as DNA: TGTGCCAGCAGCGTAGGCGGGAGGGCCGGCACAGATACGCAGTATTTT. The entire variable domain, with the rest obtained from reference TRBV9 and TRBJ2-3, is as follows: DSGVTQTPKHLITATGQRVTLRCSPRSGDLSVYWYQQSLDQGLQFLIQYYNGEERAKGNILERFSAQQFPDLHSELNLSSLELGDSALYFCASSVGGRAGTDTQYFGPGTRLTVL.

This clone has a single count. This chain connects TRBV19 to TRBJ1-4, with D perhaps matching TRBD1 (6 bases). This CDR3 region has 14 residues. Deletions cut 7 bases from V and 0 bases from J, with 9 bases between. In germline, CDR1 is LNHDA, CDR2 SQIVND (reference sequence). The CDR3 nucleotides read TGTGCCAGTACCGGGACAACAACTAATGAAAAACTGTTTTTT. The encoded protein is CASTGTTTNEKLFF.

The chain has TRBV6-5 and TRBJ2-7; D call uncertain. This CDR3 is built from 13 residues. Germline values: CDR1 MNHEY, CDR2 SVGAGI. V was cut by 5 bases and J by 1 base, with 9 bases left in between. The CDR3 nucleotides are TGTGCCAGCAGTACCGACCAGTCCTACGAGCAGTACTTC. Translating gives CASSTDQSYEQYF.

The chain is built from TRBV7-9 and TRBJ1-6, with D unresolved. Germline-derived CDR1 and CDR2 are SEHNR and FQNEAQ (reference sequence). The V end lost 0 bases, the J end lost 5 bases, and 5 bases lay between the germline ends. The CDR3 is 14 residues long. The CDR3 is CASSLARDNSPLHF. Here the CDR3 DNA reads TGTGCCAGCAGCTTAGCGCGGGATAATTCACCCCTCCACTTT.

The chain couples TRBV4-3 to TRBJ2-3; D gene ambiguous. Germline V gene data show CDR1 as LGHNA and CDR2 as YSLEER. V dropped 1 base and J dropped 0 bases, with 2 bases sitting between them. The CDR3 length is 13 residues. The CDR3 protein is CASSQGSTDTQYF. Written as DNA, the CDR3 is TGCGCCAGCAGCCAAGGTAGCACAGATACGCAGTATTTT.